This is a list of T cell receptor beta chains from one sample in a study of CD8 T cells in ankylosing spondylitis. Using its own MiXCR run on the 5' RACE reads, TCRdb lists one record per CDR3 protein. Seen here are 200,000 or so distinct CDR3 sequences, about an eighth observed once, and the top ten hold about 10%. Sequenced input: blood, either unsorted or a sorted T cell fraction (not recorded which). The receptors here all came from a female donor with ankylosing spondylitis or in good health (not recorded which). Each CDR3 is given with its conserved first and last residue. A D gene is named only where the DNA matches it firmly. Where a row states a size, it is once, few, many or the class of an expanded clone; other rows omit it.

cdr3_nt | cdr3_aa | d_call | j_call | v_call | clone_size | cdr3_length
TGTGCCAGCAGACCCACAGCGGGAGTGGGTGAGCAGTACTTC | CASRPTAGVGEQYF | TRBD2 | TRBJ2-7 | TRBV12-3/TRBV12-4 | - | 14
TGTGCCATCAGTGAGTCGACTCGGGGGATCGAGCAGTACTTC | CAISESTRGIEQYF | - | TRBJ2-7 | TRBV10-3 | many | 14
TGTGCCATCTGTTTAGTTAATACTAGCGGCGTACCAAAGGGTGAGACCCAGTACTTC | CAICLVNTSGVPKGETQYF | TRBD2 | TRBJ2-5 | TRBV2 | - | 19
TGTGCCAGCAGCCCGGGGCAGGCATGGGATCAGCCCCAGCATTTT | CASSPGQAWDQPQHF | - | TRBJ1-5 | TRBV7-9 | few | 15
TGCGCCAGCAGCTTGTTAGGAGGACCCAACGAGCAGTACTTC | CASSLLGGPNEQYF | - | TRBJ2-7 | TRBV5-1 | - | 14
TGTGCCGTTCTGGGCTCCCGGGACAGTTACAATGAGCAGTTCTTC | CAVLGSRDSYNEQFF | TRBD1 | TRBJ2-1 | TRBV5-4 | - | 15
TGCAGTGCTAGAGATTACACGGGCGGGACAGGGGGCCAGTATGGCTACACCTTC | CSARDYTGGTGGQYGYTF | TRBD1 | TRBJ1-2 | TRBV20-1 | few | 18
TGCAGCGTTGAACCCCTCTACAATGAGCAGTTCTTC | CSVEPLYNEQFF | - | TRBJ2-1 | TRBV29-1 | - | 12
TGTGCCAGCCGGGGGGCCAGCAACGGTGAGCAGTTCTTC | CASRGASNGEQFF | - | TRBJ2-1 | TRBV6-2/TRBV6-3 | few | 13
TGTGCCTGGATGGGACAGCTCTCCGGGGAGCTGTTTTTT | CAWMGQLSGELFF | TRBD1 | TRBJ2-2 | TRBV30 | - | 13
TGCAGCACCTCCGGGGGTACAACTAATGAAAAACTGTTTTTT | CSTSGGTTNEKLFF | - | TRBJ1-4 | TRBV29-1 | many | 14
TGTGCCAGCGTTCCGACGGGGGGGGACAATGAGCAGTTCTTC | CASVPTGGDNEQFF | TRBD2 | TRBJ2-1 | TRBV12-3/TRBV12-4 | - | 14
TGTGCCAGCAGCTTGCGTCGCGGTCGAACTAGCGGGAGCACCCTCGAGCAGTACTTC | CASSLRRGRTSGSTLEQYF | TRBD2 | TRBJ2-7 | TRBV5-6 | once | 19
TGCGCCAGCAGCTTCTTAGGGACTGAAGCTTTCTTT | CASSFLGTEAFF | - | TRBJ1-1 | TRBV5-1 | few | 12
TGCAGCGCCAGTAGGACAGGGGGCGGAAATGAGCAGTTCTTC | CSASRTGGGNEQFF | TRBD1 | TRBJ2-1 | TRBV29-1 | many | 14
TGTGCCAGCAGTGAAGGGCAGGCCGTCTACAATGAGCAGTTCTTC | CASSEGQAVYNEQFF | - | TRBJ2-1 | TRBV2 | many | 15
TGCGCCAGCAGCCAAGATCCCCTCGAGCAGTACTTC | CASSQDPLEQYF | - | TRBJ2-7 | TRBV4-3 | many | 12
TGTGCCAGCAGTTTAATGAGGACAGCGCTTTACGCCGGGGAGCTGTTTTTT | CASSLMRTALYAGELFF | - | TRBJ2-2 | TRBV27 | few | 17
TGTGCCAGCAGTTTCCCTGGGGACAGCCGCCCAGAGGGCACTGAAGCTTTCTTT | CASSFPGDSRPEGTEAFF | TRBD1 | TRBJ1-1 | TRBV27 | many | 18
TGTGCCAGCAGCCAGGGCGGCGGGAGAATTGTGCAGTACTTC | CASSQGGGRIVQYF | TRBD2 | TRBJ2-7 | TRBV3-1 | few | 14
TGTGCCAGCAGTGACATAGCGGGAGTCAATGAGCAGTTCTTC | CASSDIAGVNEQFF | TRBD2 | TRBJ2-1 | TRBV6-4 | few | 14
TGCAGTGCTAGAGCGGGACTAGCCGCATCCGGGGAGCTGTTTTTT | CSARAGLAASGELFF | TRBD2 | TRBJ2-2 | TRBV20-1 | many | 15
TGTGCCAGTAGTACGACTAGCGGGGCCGCCTACGAGCAGTACTTC | CASSTTSGAAYEQYF | TRBD2 | TRBJ2-7 | TRBV19 | many | 15
TGCGCCAGCAGCCAGGCGACAGGTACTGGGGCCAACGTCCTGACTTTC | CASSQATGTGANVLTF | - | TRBJ2-6 | TRBV4-3 | many | 16
TGCGCCAGCAGCCAAGATCTTACGACAAGCCAAGGAGATACGCAGTATTTT | CASSQDLTTSQGDTQYF | - | TRBJ2-3 | TRBV4-3 | many | 17
TGCAGTGCTACCCCCCAATCCCGTCAGTACTTC | CSATPQSRQYF | - | TRBJ2-7 | TRBV20-1 | many | 11
TGTGCCAGCAGTTTAGGACAGCTGGATACGGAGACCCAGTACTTC | CASSLGQLDTETQYF | - | TRBJ2-5 | TRBV27 | few | 15
TGTGCCAGCAGCCAGAACGGACAGACTTACGAGCAGTACTTC | CASSQNGQTYEQYF | - | TRBJ2-7 | TRBV4-2 | many | 14
TGTGCCAGCAGCTGGGACAGAACTCAGCCCCAGCATTTT | CASSWDRTQPQHF | TRBD1 | TRBJ1-5 | TRBV11-2 | many | 13
TGTGCCAGCAGTTTATACCTGGGCGGTGGCTACACCTTC | CASSLYLGGGYTF | - | TRBJ1-2 | TRBV28 | many | 13
TGTGCCAGCAGGCAGCAGGGGTCGCCCCTCCACTTT | CASRQQGSPLHF | - | TRBJ1-6 | TRBV6-6 | many | 12
TGCGCCAGCAGCCAAGATGGGGCCGAGGCGGGGGAGCTGTTTTTT | CASSQDGAEAGELFF | - | TRBJ2-2 | TRBV4-3 | - | 15
TGTGCCAGCAGCTTAGTCGGGACTAGCGGGATGCCCTACGAGCAGTACTTC | CASSLVGTSGMPYEQYF | TRBD2 | TRBJ2-7 | TRBV7-9 | many | 17
TGCGCCAGCAGCTTGGGACTAGCCCGATACCGGGCAGATACGCAGTATTTT | CASSLGLARYRADTQYF | TRBD2 | TRBJ2-3 | TRBV5-1 | many | 17
TGCAGCGTTTCTCTGCGACTAGCGGCAGAAGAGCAGTACTTC | CSVSLRLAAEEQYF | TRBD2 | TRBJ2-7 | TRBV29-1 | few | 14
TGTGCCTGGAGCCCCGGAATAATCGAGACCCAGTACTTC | CAWSPGIIETQYF | - | TRBJ2-5 | TRBV30 | - | 13
TGCAGTGCTAACGGGGACTACCAAGAGACCCAGTACTTC | CSANGDYQETQYF | - | TRBJ2-5 | TRBV20-1 | many | 13
TGTGCCAGTGGACTTGAGGGCGGCGATGAGCAGTTCTTC | CASGLEGGDEQFF | - | TRBJ2-1 | TRBV6-1 | - | 13
TGCAGTGCTACCGGGACAGCAAATCAGCCCCAGCATTTT | CSATGTANQPQHF | TRBD1 | TRBJ1-5 | TRBV20-1 | many | 13
TGTGCCAGCAACTTAGACATCCTTCCGGGACGCTTAAGGGGGGAGCAGTACTTC | CASNLDILPGRLRGEQYF | - | TRBJ2-7 | TRBV11-1 | - | 18
TGCGCCAGCAGCCAAGATTTGGGGGATAATAATGAAAAACTGTTTTTT | CASSQDLGDNNEKLFF | - | TRBJ1-4 | TRBV4-3 | - | 16
TGTGCCAGCAGCACGCGACTAGGAGATCTGTATTTT | CASSTRLGDLYF | - | TRBJ2-3 | TRBV7-2 | many | 12
TGTGCCTCCAGGGGGGGCACAGATACGCAGTATTTT | CASRGGTDTQYF | - | TRBJ2-3 | TRBV19 | few | 12
TGTGCCAGCTCACCACCGGGGGGGCGAGGGAACACTGAAGCTTTCTTT | CASSPPGGRGNTEAFF | - | TRBJ1-1 | TRBV18 | many | 16
TGTGCCAGCAGCCTAGGGGGACAGGGCAATCAGCCCCAGCATTTT | CASSLGGQGNQPQHF | TRBD1 | TRBJ1-5 | TRBV7-9 | few | 15